The rows below give T cell receptor beta chains drawn from one sample of a study of blood T cells in healthy people across ages. TCRdb recomputed calls from the 5' RACE reads with MiXCR, one row per CDR3 protein. The table has around 990,000 distinct CDR3 sequences, roughly two fifths seen once; the top ten hold roughly 13%. The sequencing sample was made of blood. The receptors stem from a man between 18 and 29 years old in good health. Each CDR3 is given with its conserved first and last residue. A D gene is named only where the DNA matches it firmly. Size is stated for part of the rows, as once, few or many counts, or as a class when the clone is expanded.

abundance,v_gene,j_gene,d_gene,CDR3nt,CDR3aa
.,TRBV27,TRBJ2-5,TRBD2,TGTGCCAGCAGTCCCGGGGGGGGCCCCTACAATGAGCAGTACTTC,CASSPGGGPYNEQYF
.,TRBV27,TRBJ1-1,.,TGTGCCAGCAGTTTCGCGAGGGGGGCTGAAGCTTTCTTT,CASSFARGAEAFF
few,TRBV20-1,TRBJ1-4,.,TGCAGTGCGATTTACGGGGGTGTTTCTGCCGCAACTAATGAAAAACTGTTTTTT,CSAIYGGVSAATNEKLFF
.,TRBV28,TRBJ1-2,.,TGTGCCAGCCTCCCGGGGGGCCCCAACTATGGCTACACCTTC,CASLPGGPNYGYTF
few,TRBV15,TRBJ2-3,.,TGTGCCACCAGCCCGGAGCCTAGATTCGAGGGTACGCAGTATTTT,CATSPEPRFEGTQYF
few,TRBV29-1,TRBJ1-2,.,TGCAGCGTTAGGTCAGGGGACTCGGATGGCTACACCTTC,CSVRSGDSDGYTF
many,TRBV6-5,TRBJ2-3,.,TGTGCCAGCAGTTCGCCAACAGGCACAGATACGCAGTATTTT,CASSSPTGTDTQYF
few,TRBV7-2,TRBJ1-1,.,TGTGCCAGCAGCGCGTCACAGACAGCGGCGGCCACTGAAGCTTTCTTT,CASSASQTAAATEAFF
.,TRBV27,TRBJ1-2,.,TGTGCCAGCAGTTGGGACGGACGTTCGGGTGGCTACACCTTC,CASSWDGRSGGYTF
once,TRBV7-6,TRBJ1-4,.,TGTGCCGGCAGCTTAGAGTATGTGGGTAACGAAAAACTGTTTTTT,CAGSLEYVGNEKLFF
.,TRBV29-1,TRBJ2-7,.,TGCAGCGTTGTCTTCCACACCGGGTCCTACGAGCAGTACTTC,CSVVFHTGSYEQYF
.,TRBV7-2,TRBJ2-3,TRBD1,TGTGCCAGCAGCATGGGACAGCGTATAATCACAGATACGCAGTATTTT,CASSMGQRIITDTQYF
.,TRBV25-1,TRBJ2-5,.,TGTGCCAGCAGTGTTCGGACAGTTCAAGAGACCCAGTACTTC,CASSVRTVQETQYF
.,TRBV4-1,TRBJ1-1,.,TGCGCCAGCAGCCAGATAGGGGTAAGGGGGAACACTGAAGCTTTCTTT,CASSQIGVRGNTEAFF
few,TRBV27,TRBJ2-1,.,TGTGCCAGCAGTTTGTCGGGCACCGGCAATGAGCAGTTCTTC,CASSLSGTGNEQFF
.,TRBV7-2,TRBJ2-2,.,TGTGCCAGCAGCCTCCTAAAGAACACCGGGGAGCTGTTTTTT,CASSLLKNTGELFF
.,TRBV12-3/TRBV12-4,TRBJ1-6,.,TGTGCCAGCAGCCCGACAGGTTATCCCCCGCCCCTCCACTTT,CASSPTGYPPPLHF
.,TRBV20-1,TRBJ1-3,.,TGCAGTGCTAGAGCCCCCGACAAAAGCTCTGGAAACACCATATATTTT,CSARAPDKSSGNTIYF
.,TRBV20-1,TRBJ2-1,.,TGCAGTGCCCTGGGACGTGAGGGCCTTTACAATGAGCAGTTCTTC,CSALGREGLYNEQFF
many,TRBV12-3/TRBV12-4,TRBJ2-2,.,TGTGCCAGCAGTCCCCCCACCGGGGAGCTGTTTTTT,CASSPPTGELFF
.,TRBV20-1,TRBJ2-7,TRBD2,TGCAGTGTCCCGGGACTAGCGGTTTACGAGCAGTACTTC,CSVPGLAVYEQYF
.,TRBV7-8,TRBJ1-1,TRBD1,TGTGCCAGCAGCCCCTGGACAGGGGAGAACACTGAAGCTTTCTTT,CASSPWTGENTEAFF
.,TRBV7-2,TRBJ2-7,.,TGCGCCAGCAGCTTATGGGGAGCCTGCGAGCAGTACTTC,CASSLWGACEQYF
few,TRBV3-1,TRBJ2-5,.,TGTGCCAGCACCCGAGGAAAAAGAACGTACCAAGAGACCCAGTACTTC,CASTRGKRTYQETQYF
.,TRBV4-3,TRBJ1-3,.,TGCGCCAGCAGCCAAGGCAAGCTGGGAAACACCATATATTTT,CASSQGKLGNTIYF
.,TRBV4-2,TRBJ2-2,TRBD2,TGTGCCAGCAGCCAAGCCCTAGCGGGGGGAGCGAACACCGGGGAGCTGTTTTTT,CASSQALAGGANTGELFF
.,TRBV11-1,TRBJ2-4,TRBD1,TGTGCCAGCAGCCGGGACAGGGGCAAAAACATTCAGTACTTC,CASSRDRGKNIQYF
.,TRBV11-2,TRBJ2-2,TRBD1,TGTGCCAGCAGCTTAGTAATGCGGGACAGGGGGCCCGCCGGGGAGCTGTTTTTT,CASSLVMRDRGPAGELFF
.,TRBV20-1,TRBJ2-4,.,TGCAGTGCTAGGGCCGGGGGCCCAGCCGAAAACATTCAGTACTTC,CSARAGGPAENIQYF
.,TRBV5-1,TRBJ2-7,.,TGCGCCAGCAGCTTGGCCGTGGGATGGTACGAGCAGTACTTC,CASSLAVGWYEQYF
.,TRBV3-1,TRBJ1-1,.,TGTGCCAGCAGCCAAGTTTTGGTGAACACTGAAGCTTTCTTT,CASSQVLVNTEAFF
few,TRBV29-1,TRBJ2-2,.,TGCAGCGTTGAAGACCGGGGTCCCGGGGAGCTGTTTTTT,CSVEDRGPGELFF
.,TRBV20-1,TRBJ1-5,.,TGCAGTGCTAGAGATAGGAGACATAGCAATCAGCCCCAGCATTTT,CSARDRRHSNQPQHF
few,TRBV29-1,TRBJ1-1,.,TGCAGCGTTGCCCCCGGGCGAGACGAAGCTTTCTTT,CSVAPGRDEAFF
few,TRBV27,TRBJ2-1,TRBD1,TGTGCCAGCAGCCACTTTCCGACACAGGGGCCCTCCTACAATGAGCAGTTCTTC,CASSHFPTQGPSYNEQFF
.,TRBV6-5,TRBJ2-2,.,TGTGCCAGCAGGCGGACAGTCTCCGGGGAGCTGTTTTTT,CASRRTVSGELFF
.,TRBV7-9,TRBJ1-2,.,TGTGCCAGCAGCTTAGGATCGGGAAGTAATGGCTACACCTTC,CASSLGSGSNGYTF
few,TRBV4-3,TRBJ1-5,.,TGCGCCAGCAGCCAAGCGCCGGGGGCAGGCAATCAGCCCCAGCATTTT,CASSQAPGAGNQPQHF
.,TRBV5-1,TRBJ2-5,TRBD2,TGCGCCAGCAGCACAACTAGCGACCAAGAGACCCAGTACTTC,CASSTTSDQETQYF
.,TRBV28,TRBJ1-2,.,TGTGCCAGCAGTTCCCCCGCCAGGGAACGCCATGGCTACACCTTC,CASSSPARERHGYTF
.,TRBV5-6,TRBJ1-5,.,TGTGCCAGCAGCTTAGGGCAGGGCGACCCTAGCTATCAGCCCCAGCATTTT,CASSLGQGDPSYQPQHF
.,TRBV28,TRBJ2-3,.,TGTGCCAGCAGTTTAAGTGTGATCGGAGATACGCAGTATTTT,CASSLSVIGDTQYF
few,TRBV20-1,TRBJ2-2,TRBD2,TGCAGTGCTAGAGTAGCGGGGGGACAAAACACCGGGGAGCTGTTTTTT,CSARVAGGQNTGELFF
.,TRBV12-5,TRBJ1-1,.,TGTGCTAGTGGTTTGTTCTCCCGGGGGAACACTGAAGCTTTCTTT,CASGLFSRGNTEAFF
few,TRBV7-2,TRBJ2-1,TRBD2,TGTGCCAGCAGCTTTAGCACTAGCGGGGGGGCGGACAATGAGCAGTTCTTC,CASSFSTSGGADNEQFF
.,TRBV20-1,TRBJ1-6,.,TGCAGTGCTAAGGGGGTTTCTGATTCACCCCTCCACTTT,CSAKGVSDSPLHF
few,TRBV4-3,TRBJ1-1,.,TGCGCCAGCAGCCAAGATGGTTCAGGGTGGATTGCCACTGAAGCTTTCTTT,CASSQDGSGWIATEAFF